Listed below are T cell receptor beta chains from one sample, sequenced in a study of post-analysis software for immune sequencing data. TCRdb called the PCR reads again in MiXCR, with one record for every CDR3 protein. The sample includes roughly 800,000 distinct CDR3 sequences, under 60% of them seen just once. The sample comprised blood. These receptors were collected from a girl under 18 with multiple sclerosis. The CDR3 runs from the conserved cysteine through the conserved F or W.

TRBV5-1	TRBJ2-7	CASRPGLRVYEQYF
TRBV28	TRBJ2-7	CASSPYRGENEQYF
TRBV6-5	TRBJ2-5	CASRAGRLTETQYF
TRBV7-9	TRBJ2-1	CASSLSGWRDWDEQFF
TRBV7-8	TRBJ2-5	CASSSVRHETQYF
TRBV20-1	TRBJ2-7	CSASGLAGGPSSYEQYF
TRBV29-1	TRBJ2-7	CSVDGGPGLVHYEQYF
TRBV4-3	TRBJ2-1	CASNQDRGTLYNEQFF
TRBV2	TRBJ1-5	CASSEAGWQPQHF
TRBV10-3	TRBJ2-1	CAIRAASEQFF
TRBV28	TRBJ2-7	CASSRTSGRARYF
TRBV27	TRBJ2-5	CASSLKDSGETQYF
TRBV28	TRBJ2-5	CASSSRLAGGFETQYF
TRBV7-2	TRBJ2-7	CASSMTYEGVYEQYF
TRBV7-7	TRBJ2-5	CASSLGRSGGETQYF
TRBV30	TRBJ2-7	CAWKVEPSYEQYF
TRBV14	TRBJ2-1	CASSPSGRPYNEQFF
TRBV7-3	TRBJ2-5	CASSSGSIETQYF
TRBV11-3	TRBJ2-3	CASSSGQSTDTQYF
TRBV20-1	TRBJ1-1	CSPTREAAFF
TRBV20-1	TRBJ1-2	CSARALDDGYGYTF
TRBV7-2	TRBJ2-7	CASSKDRDRAYEQYF
TRBV20-1	TRBJ2-3	CSAPHLLAGGPADTQYF
TRBV6-2/TRBV6-3	TRBJ2-5	CASSYSPGSETQYF
TRBV20-1	TRBJ2-7	CSARDPRSSYEQYF
TRBV5-1	TRBJ2-1	CASSLRSGHEQFF
TRBV7-3	TRBJ2-5	CASSPYPGHEETQYF
TRBV5-1	TRBJ2-3	CASSPFGPPSDTQYF
TRBV6-1	TRBJ2-5	CASSEGRVQETQYF
TRBV29-1	TRBJ2-3	CSLRAPDTQYF
TRBV7-9	TRBJ2-3	CASSSEGSLTDTQYF
TRBV5-1	TRBJ1-1	CASSSQGGNTEAFF
TRBV7-2	-	CASSPGPYTETQYF
TRBV6-6	TRBJ2-5	CASISGGPQETQYF
TRBV10-3	TRBJ2-5	CAIAGEYQETQYF
TRBV12-3/TRBV12-4	TRBJ2-7	CASSDHGTGGYEQYF
TRBV27	TRBJ2-4	CASSFQAGAIQYF
TRBV28	TRBJ2-7	CASSSIGGNYEQYF
TRBV3-1	TRBJ2-6	CASSQERGPGANVLTF
TRBV5-1	TRBJ1-2	CASSGTGNGGYTF
TRBV15	TRBJ2-3	CATSRGTGAYTDTQYF
TRBV7-7	TRBJ2-5	CASSLVPGTAETQYF
TRBV11-3	TRBJ2-1	CASSLGWGHEQFF